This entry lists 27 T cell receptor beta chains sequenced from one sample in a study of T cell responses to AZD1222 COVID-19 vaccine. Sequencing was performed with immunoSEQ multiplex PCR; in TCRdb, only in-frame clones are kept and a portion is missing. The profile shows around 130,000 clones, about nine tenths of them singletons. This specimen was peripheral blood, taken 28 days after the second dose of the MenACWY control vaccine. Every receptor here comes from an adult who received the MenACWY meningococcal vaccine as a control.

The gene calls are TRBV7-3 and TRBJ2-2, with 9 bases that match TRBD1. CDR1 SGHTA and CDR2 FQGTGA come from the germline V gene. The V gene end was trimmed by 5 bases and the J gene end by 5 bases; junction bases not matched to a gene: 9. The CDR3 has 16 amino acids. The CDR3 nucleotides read TGTGCCAGCAGCAGCAGACAGGGGGGTAAAACCGGGGAGCTGTTTTTT. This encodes CASSSRQGGKTGELFF.

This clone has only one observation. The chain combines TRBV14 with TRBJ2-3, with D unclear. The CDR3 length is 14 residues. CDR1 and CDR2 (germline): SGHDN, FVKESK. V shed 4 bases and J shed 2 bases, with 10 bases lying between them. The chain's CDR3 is CASSPFHPTDTQYF. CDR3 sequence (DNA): TGTGCCAGCAGCCCGTTCCATCCCACAGATACGCAGTATTTT.

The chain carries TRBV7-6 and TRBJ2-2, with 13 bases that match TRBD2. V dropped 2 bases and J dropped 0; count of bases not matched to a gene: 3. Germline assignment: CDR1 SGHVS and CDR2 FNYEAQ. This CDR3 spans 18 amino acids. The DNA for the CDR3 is TGTGCCAGCAGCTTATCGACTAGCGGGGGGTCGAACACCGGGGAGCTGTTTTTT. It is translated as CASSLSTSGGSNTGELFF. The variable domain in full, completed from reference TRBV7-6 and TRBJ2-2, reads GAGVSQSPRYKVTKRGQDVALRCDPISGHVSLYWYRQALGQGPEFLTYFNYEAQQDKSGLPNDRFSAERPEGSISTLTIQRTEQRDSAMYRCASSLSTSGGSNTGELFFGEGSRLTVL.

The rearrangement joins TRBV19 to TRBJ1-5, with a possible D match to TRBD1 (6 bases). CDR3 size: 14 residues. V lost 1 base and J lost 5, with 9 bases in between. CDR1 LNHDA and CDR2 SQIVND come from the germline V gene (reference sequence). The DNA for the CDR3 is TGTGCCAGTAGTATAGTTGGGGGGCATCAGCCCCAGCATTTT. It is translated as CASSIVGGHQPQHF.

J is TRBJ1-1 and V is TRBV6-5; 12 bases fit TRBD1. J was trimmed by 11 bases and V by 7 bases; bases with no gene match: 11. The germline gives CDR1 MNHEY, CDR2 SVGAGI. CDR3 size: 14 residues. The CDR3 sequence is CASNTGQGATGAFF. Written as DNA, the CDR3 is TGTGCCAGCAACACGGGACAGGGGGCCACTGGGGCTTTCTTT.

The CDR3 DNA reads TGTGCCAGCAGCTTAAACAACCCTACTGAAAAACTGTTTTTT. Its translation: CASSLNNPTEKLFF. The chain has TRBV7-9 and TRBJ1-4; D is undetermined. The germline CDR1 and CDR2 sequences are SEHNR and FQNEAQ (reference sequence). The V end lost 2 bases, the J end lost 7 bases, and 11 bases lay between the germline ends. The CDR3 loop spans 14 amino acids. Together with reference TRBV7-9 and TRBJ1-4, the CDR3 gives the full variable domain: DTGVSQNPRHKITKRGQNVTFRCDPISEHNRLYWYRQTLGQGPEFLTYFQNEAQLEKSRLLSDRFSAERPKGSFSTLEIQRTEQGDSAMYLCASSLNNPTEKLFFGSGTQLSVL.

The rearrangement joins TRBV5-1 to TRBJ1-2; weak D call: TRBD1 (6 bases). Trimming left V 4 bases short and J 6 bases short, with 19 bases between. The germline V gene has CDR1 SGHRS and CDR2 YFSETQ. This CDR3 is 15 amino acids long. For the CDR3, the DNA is TGCGCCAGCAGCGAACTGATTAGGGGGGCCGATGGCTACACCTTC. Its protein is CASSELIRGADGYTF. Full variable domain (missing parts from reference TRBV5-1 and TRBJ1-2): KAGVTQTPRYLIKTRGQQVTLSCSPISGHRSVSWYQQTPGQGLQFLFEYFSETQRNKGNFPGRFSGRQFSNSRSEMNVSTLELGDSALYLCASSELIRGADGYTFGSGTRLTVV.

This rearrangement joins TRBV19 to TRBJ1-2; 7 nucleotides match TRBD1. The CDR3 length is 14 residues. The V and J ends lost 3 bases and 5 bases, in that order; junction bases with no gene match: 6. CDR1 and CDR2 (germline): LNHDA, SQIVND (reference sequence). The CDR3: CASSIDNRGYGYTF. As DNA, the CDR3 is TGTGCCAGTAGTATCGATAACAGGGGATATGGCTACACCTTC.

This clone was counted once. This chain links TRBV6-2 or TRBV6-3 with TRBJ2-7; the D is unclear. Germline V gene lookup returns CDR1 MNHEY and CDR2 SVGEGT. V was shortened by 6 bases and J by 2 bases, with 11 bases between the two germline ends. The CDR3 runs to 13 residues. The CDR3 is CASSPADAYEQYF. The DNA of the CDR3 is TGTGCCAGCAGCCCTGCGGACGCCTACGAGCAGTACTTC.

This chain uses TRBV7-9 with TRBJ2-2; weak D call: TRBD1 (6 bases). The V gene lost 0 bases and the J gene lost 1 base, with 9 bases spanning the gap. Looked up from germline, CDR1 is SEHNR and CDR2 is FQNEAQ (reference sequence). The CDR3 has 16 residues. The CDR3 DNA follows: TGTGCCAGCAGCTTAGCCGGGACAAAGAACACCGGGGAGCTGTTTTTT. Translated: CASSLAGTKNTGELFF.

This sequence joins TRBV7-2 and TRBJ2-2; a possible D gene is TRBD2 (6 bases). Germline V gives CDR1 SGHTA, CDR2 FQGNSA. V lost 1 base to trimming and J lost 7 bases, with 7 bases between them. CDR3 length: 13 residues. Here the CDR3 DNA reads TGTGCCAGCAGCTTAGGGACTATCGGGGAGCTGTTTTTT. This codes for CASSLGTIGELFF.

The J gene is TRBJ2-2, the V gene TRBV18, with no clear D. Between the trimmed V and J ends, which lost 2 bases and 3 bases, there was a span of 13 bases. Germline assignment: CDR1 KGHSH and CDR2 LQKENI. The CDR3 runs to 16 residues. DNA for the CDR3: TGTGCCAGCTCACCAATGGTTAGGGCCTACACCGGGGAGCTGTTTTTT. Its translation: CASSPMVRAYTGELFF.

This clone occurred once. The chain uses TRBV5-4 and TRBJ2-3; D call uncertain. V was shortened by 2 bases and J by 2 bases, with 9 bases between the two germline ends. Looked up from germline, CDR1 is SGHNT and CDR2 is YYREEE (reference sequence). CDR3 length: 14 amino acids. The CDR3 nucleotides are TGTGCCAGCAGCTTTCGTAGCCTCACAGATACGCAGTATTTT. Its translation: CASSFRSLTDTQYF. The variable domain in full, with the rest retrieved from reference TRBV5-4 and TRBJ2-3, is ETGVTQSPTHLIKTRGQQVTLRCSSQSGHNTVSWYQQALGQGPQFIFQYYREEENGRGNFPPRFSGLQFPNYSSELNVNALELDDSALYLCASSFRSLTDTQYFGPGTRLTVL.

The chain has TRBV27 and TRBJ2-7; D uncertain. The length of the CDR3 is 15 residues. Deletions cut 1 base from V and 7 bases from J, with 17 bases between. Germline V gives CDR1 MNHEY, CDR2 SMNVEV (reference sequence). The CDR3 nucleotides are TGTGCCAGCAGTTTATTCGGTCTAGGGCTGAGAGAGCAGTACTTC. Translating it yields CASSLFGLGLREQYF.

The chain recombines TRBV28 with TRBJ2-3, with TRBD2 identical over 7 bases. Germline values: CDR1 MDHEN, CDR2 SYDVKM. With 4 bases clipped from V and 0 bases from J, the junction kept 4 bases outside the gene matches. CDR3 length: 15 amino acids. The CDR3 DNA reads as TGTGCCAGCAGTTCAGCGGGAAAGAGCACAGATACGCAGTATTTT. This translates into CASSSAGKSTDTQYF.

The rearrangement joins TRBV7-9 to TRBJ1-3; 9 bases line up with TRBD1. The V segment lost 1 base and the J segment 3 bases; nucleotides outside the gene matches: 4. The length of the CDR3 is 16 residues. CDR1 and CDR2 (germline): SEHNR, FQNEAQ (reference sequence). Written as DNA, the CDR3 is TGTGCCAGCAGCTTAGTTGGGACAGGGAGTGGAAACACCATATATTTT. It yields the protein CASSLVGTGSGNTIYF.

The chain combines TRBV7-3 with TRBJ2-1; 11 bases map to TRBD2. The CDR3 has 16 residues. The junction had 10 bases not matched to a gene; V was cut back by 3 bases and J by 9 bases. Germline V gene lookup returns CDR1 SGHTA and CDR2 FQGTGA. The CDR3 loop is CASSLNSGRAGGEQFF. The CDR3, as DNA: TGTGCCAGCAGCTTGAATAGCGGGAGGGCCGGCGGTGAGCAGTTCTTC.

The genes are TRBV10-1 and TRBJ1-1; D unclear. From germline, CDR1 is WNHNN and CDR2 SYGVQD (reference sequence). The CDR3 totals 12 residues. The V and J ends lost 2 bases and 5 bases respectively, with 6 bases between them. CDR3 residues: CASSEGVTEAFF. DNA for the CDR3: TGCGCCAGCAGTGAGGGGGTGACTGAAGCTTTCTTT.

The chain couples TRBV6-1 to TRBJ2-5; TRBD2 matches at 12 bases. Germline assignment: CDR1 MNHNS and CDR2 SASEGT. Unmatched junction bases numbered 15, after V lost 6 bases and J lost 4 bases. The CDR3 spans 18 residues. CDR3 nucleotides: TGTGCCAGCAGAGAATCTAGCGGGAGGGCGTTCTTAGGAGAGACCCAGTACTTC. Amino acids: CASRESSGRAFLGETQYF.

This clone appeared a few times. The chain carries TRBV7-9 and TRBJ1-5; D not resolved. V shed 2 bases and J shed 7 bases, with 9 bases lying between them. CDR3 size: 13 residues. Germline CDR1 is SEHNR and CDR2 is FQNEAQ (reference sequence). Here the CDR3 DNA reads TGTGCCAGCAGCTTAACCGGATCCCAGCCCCAGCATTTT. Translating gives CASSLTGSQPQHF.

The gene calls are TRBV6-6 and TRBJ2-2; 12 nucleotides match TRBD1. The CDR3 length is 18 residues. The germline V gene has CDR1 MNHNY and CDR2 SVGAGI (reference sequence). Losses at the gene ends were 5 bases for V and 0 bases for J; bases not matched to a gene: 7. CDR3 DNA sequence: TGTGCCAGCAGTCTAACCGGGACAGGGGGCCCGAACACCGGGGAGCTGTTTTTT. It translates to CASSLTGTGGPNTGELFF.

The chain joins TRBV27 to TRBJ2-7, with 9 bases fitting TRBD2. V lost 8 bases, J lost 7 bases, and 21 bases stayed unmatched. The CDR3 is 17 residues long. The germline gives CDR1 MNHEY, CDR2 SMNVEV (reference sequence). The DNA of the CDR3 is TGTGCCAGCCACCGAGGGCCCGTAGCGGGAGCGATTGGTGAGCAGTACTTC. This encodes CASHRGPVAGAIGEQYF.

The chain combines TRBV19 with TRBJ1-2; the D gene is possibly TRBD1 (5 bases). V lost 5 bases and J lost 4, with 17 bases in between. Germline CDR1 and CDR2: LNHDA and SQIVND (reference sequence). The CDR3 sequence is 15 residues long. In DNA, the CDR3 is TGTGCCAGTAGTCTCGACAGTTTACAGACCTATGGCTACACCTTC. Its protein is CASSLDSLQTYGYTF. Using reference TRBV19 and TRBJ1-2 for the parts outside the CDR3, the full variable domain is DGGITQSPKYLFRKEGQNVTLSCEQNLNHDAMYWYRQDPGQGLRLIYYSQIVNDFQKGDIAEGYSVSREKKESFPLTVTSAQKNPTAFYLCASSLDSLQTYGYTFGSGTRLTVV.

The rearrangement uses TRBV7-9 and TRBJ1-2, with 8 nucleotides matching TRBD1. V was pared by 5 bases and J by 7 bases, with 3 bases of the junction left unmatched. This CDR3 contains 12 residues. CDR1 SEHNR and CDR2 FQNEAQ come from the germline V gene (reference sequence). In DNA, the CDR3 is TGTGCCAGCAGCAGAGACAGGGGTGGCTACACCTTC. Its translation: CASSRDRGGYTF. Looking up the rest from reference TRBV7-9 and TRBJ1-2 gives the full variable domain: DTGVSQNPRHKITKRGQNVTFRCDPISEHNRLYWYRQTLGQGPEFLTYFQNEAQLEKSRLLSDRFSAERPKGSFSTLEIQRTEQGDSAMYLCASSRDRGGYTFGSGTRLTVV.

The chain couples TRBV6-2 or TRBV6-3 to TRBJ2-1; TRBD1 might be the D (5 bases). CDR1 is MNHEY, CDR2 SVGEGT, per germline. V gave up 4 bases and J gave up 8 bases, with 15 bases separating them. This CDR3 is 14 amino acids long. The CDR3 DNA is TGTGCCAGCAGTTTGGTTCAGGGAATGGATGAGCAGTTCTTC. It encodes CASSLVQGMDEQFF.

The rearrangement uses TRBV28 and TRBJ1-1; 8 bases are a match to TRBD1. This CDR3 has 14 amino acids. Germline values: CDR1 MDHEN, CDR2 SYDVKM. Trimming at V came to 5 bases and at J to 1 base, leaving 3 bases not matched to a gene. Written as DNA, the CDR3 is TGTGCCAGCAGTCGGACAGGGCCGAACACTGAAGCTTTCTTT. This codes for CASSRTGPNTEAFF.

CDR3 sequence: CASSEVGTYNSPLHF. The CDR3 DNA sequence: TGTGCCAGCAGCGAGGTTGGAACGTATAATTCACCCCTCCACTTT. The rearrangement joins TRBV2 to TRBJ1-6; no clear D gene. The CDR3 totals 15 residues. Germline CDR1 is SNHLY and CDR2 is FYNNEI. V lost 6 bases and J lost 4, with 13 bases in between.